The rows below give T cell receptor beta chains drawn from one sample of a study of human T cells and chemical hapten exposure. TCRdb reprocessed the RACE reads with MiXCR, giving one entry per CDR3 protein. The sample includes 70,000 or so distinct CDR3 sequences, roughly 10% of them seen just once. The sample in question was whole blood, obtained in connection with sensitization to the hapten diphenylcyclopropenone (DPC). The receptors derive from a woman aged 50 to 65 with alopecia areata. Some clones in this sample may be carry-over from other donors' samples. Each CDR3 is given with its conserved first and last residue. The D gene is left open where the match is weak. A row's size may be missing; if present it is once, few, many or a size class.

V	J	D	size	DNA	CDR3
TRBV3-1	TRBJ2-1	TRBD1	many	TGTGCCAGCAGCCGCAAGACTTCGGGACAGGGAGGTTTTGAGCAGTTCTTC	CASSRKTSGQGGFEQFF
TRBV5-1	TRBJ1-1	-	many	TGCGCCAGCAGCCACGGGACACTGAACACTGAAGCTTTCTTT	CASSHGTLNTEAFF
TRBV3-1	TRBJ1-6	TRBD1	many	TGTGCCAGCAGCCTCGGGGGACAGATCTATAATTCACCCCTCCACTTT	CASSLGGQIYNSPLHF
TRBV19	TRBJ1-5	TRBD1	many	TGTGCCAGTACCCTTAAACAGGGGGTGAACAATCAGCCCCAGCATTTT	CASTLKQGVNNQPQHF
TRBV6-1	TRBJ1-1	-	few	TGTGCCAGCTTTTTGGCGGTGCGGGACACTGAAGCTTTCTTT	CASFLAVRDTEAFF
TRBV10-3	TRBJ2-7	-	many	TGTGCCATCAGTGAACTCTACGAGCAGTACTTC	CAISELYEQYF
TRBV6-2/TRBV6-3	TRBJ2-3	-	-	TGTGCCAGCAGTTTATGGTTCGGCGATACGCAGTATTTT	CASSLWFGDTQYF
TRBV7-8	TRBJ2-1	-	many	TGTGCCAGCAGCCCGAGGGGGATTTCCGATTCCTACAATGAGCAGTTCTTC	CASSPRGISDSYNEQFF
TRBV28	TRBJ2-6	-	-	TGTCCCAGCAGAGTCCCAGGCTCTGGGGCCAACGTCCTGACTTTC	CPSRVPGSGANVLTF
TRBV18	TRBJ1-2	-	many	TGTGCCAGCTCACCATGGAGGGGAGGCTACACCTTC	CASSPWRGGYTF
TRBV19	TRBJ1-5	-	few	TGTGCCAGTAGTATAGCGGCGGCAGGGCGGCATCAGCCCCAGCATTTT	CASSIAAAGRHQPQHF
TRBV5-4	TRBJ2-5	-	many	TGTGCCAGCAGCTTGGGTCGGCGGGGAAGCAAGGAGACCCAGTACTTC	CASSLGRRGSKETQYF
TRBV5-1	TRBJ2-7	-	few	TGCGCCAGCAGCTCGCTGGGGCAGGGTCCGGAGCAGTACTTC	CASSSLGQGPEQYF
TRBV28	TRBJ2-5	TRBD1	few	TGTGCCAGCAGTTTAATAACGACAGGGGTATCGGAAGAGACCCAGTACTTC	CASSLITTGVSEETQYF
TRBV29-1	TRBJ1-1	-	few	TGCAGCTCGGCGTTCCTGAACACTGAAGCTTTCTTT	CSSAFLNTEAFF
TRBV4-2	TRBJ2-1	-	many	TGTGCCAGCAGCCAAGGCCTGGGGGGCAATGAGCAGTTCTTC	CASSQGLGGNEQFF
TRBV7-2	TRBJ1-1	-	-	TGTGCCAGCAGCTTACAGGCACTGAACACTGAAGCTTTCTTT	CASSLQALNTEAFF
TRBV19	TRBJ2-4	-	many	TGTGCCAGTAGTAAGGTCCCAAGGGGGTTTGGCAAAAACATTCAGTACTTC	CASSKVPRGFGKNIQYF
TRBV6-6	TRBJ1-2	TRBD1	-	TGTGCCAGCGGAAACAGGGGATTTTCGTATGGCTACACCTTC	CASGNRGFSYGYTF
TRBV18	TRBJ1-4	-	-	TGTGCCAGCTCTCCGGGAGACAGACCCCTTCCCGCTAATGAAAAACTGTTTTTT	CASSPGDRPLPANEKLFF
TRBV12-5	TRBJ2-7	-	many	TGTGCTAGTGGTTTGGATTTAGGCTACGAGCAGTACTTC	CASGLDLGYEQYF
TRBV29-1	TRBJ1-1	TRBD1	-	TGCAGCGTACAAGGACAGGGGGCGACTGAAGCTTTCTTT	CSVQGQGATEAFF
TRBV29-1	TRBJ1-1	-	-	TGCAGCGTTGAAGAACGCAGGGGTAGGACTGAAGCTTTCTTT	CSVEERRGRTEAFF
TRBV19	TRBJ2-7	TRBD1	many	TGTGCCAGTAGATCCGTGGGACAGGGTATCTACGAGCAGTACTTC	CASRSVGQGIYEQYF
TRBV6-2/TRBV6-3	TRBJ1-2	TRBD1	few	TGTGCCAGCAGTTACGATGGCCAGGGGGAATATGGCTACACCTTC	CASSYDGQGEYGYTF
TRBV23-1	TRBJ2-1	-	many	TGCGCCAGCAGTCACTACACTAGTCCCCGCAAGGACAATGAGCAGTTCTTC	CASSHYTSPRKDNEQFF
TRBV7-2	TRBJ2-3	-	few	TGTGCCAGCAGAACACACACCGCCAGAACAGATACGCAGTATTTT	CASRTHTARTDTQYF
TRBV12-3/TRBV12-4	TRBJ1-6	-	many	TGTGCCAGCACCCGGAAAACCCTTTATAATTCACCCCTCCACTTT	CASTRKTLYNSPLHF
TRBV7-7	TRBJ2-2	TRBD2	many	TGTGCTAGCAGCCCAACTAGCGGGGGTAACACCGGGGAGCTGTTTTTT	CASSPTSGGNTGELFF
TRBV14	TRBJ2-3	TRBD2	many	TGTGCCAGCAGCCGCCAACCGGGAGGAACAGATACGCAGTATTTT	CASSRQPGGTDTQYF
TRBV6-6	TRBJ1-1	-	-	TGTGCCAGCAGTTCCTCAGGGTCCACTGAAGCTTTCTTT	CASSSSGSTEAFF
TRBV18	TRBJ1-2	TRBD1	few	TGTGCCAGCTCATCTCAACCGGGACAGGCCGGTACTAACTATGGCTACACCTTC	CASSSQPGQAGTNYGYTF
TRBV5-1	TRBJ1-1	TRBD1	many	TGCGCCAGCAGCACAGGGACAGGGGTAGGCACTGAAGCTTTCTTT	CASSTGTGVGTEAFF
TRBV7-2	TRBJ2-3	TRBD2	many	TGTGCCAGCAGCCGGCCGGGGGGGACAGATACGCAGTATTTT	CASSRPGGTDTQYF